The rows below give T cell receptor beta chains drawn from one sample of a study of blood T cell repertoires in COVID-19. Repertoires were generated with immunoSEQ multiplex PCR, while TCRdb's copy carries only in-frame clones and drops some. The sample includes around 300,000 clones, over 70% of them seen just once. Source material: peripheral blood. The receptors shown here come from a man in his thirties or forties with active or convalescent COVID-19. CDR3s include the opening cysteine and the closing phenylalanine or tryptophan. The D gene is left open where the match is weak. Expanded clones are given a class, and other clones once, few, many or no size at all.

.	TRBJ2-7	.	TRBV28	TGTGCCAGCAGTTTATGGGGCAGTCCGTTAAGCTCCTACGAGCAGTACTTC	CASSLWGSPLSSYEQYF
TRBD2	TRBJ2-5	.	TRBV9	TGTGCCAGCAGCGTAAGCGGGGGAGGAGAGACCCAGTACTTC	CASSVSGGGETQYF
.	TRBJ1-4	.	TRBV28	TGTGCCAGCAGCCCAGGGGCGACAACTAATGAAAAACTGTTTTTT	CASSPGATTNEKLFF
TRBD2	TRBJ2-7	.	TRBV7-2	TGTGCCAGCAGCCCCGGGACTATACGGGAGCAGTACTTC	CASSPGTIREQYF
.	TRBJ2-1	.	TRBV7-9	TGTGCCAGCACCTCCCGCCGGGGGACAGAGGTCTATTCGTATGAGCAGTTCTTC	CASTSRRGTEVYSYEQFF
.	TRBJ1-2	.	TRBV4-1	TGCGCCAGCAGCCGGGGAGCGGGGTATGGCTACACCTTC	CASSRGAGYGYTF
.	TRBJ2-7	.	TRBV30	TGTGCCTGGAGTAGGAGGGACGAGCAGTACTTC	CAWSRRDEQYF
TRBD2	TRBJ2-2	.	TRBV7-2	TGTGCCAGCAGCTTACGACTAGCGGAAAACACCGGGGAGCTGTTTTTT	CASSLRLAENTGELFF
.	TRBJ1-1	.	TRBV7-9	TGTGCCAGCAGCTTAGAGCGAGGGACTGAAGCTTTCTTT	CASSLERGTEAFF
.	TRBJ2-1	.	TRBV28	TGTGCCAGCAGTCCCCCCACTACCTACAATGAGCAGTTCTTC	CASSPPTTYNEQFF
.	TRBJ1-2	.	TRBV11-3	TGTGCCAGCAGCTTATTGCAGGACTATGGCTACACCTTC	CASSLLQDYGYTF
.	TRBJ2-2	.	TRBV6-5	TGTGCCAGCAGTTACTCGACAACCGACGACACCGGGGAGCTGTTTTTT	CASSYSTTDDTGELFF
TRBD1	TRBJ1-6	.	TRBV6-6	TGTGCCAGCAGGACAGGGGCTCCGATTTATAATTCACCCCTCCACTTT	CASRTGAPIYNSPLHF
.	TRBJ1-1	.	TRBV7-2	TGTGCCAGCATCGACGGGGACACTGAAGCTTTCTTT	CASIDGDTEAFF
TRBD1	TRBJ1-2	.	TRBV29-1	TGCAGCGGCTCGAAGGGACAGGGGAATGGCTACACCTTC	CSGSKGQGNGYTF
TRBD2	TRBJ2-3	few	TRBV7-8	TGTGCCAGCAGCCGACTAGCGGGAGTGACAGATACGCAGTATTTT	CASSRLAGVTDTQYF
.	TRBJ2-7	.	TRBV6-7	TGTGCCAGCAGGAACAAGAACTACGAGCAGTACTTC	CASRNKNYEQYF
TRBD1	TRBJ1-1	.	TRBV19	TGTGCCAGCTCCAGGGGGCCAGGGTTAGACACTGAAGCTTTCTTT	CASSRGPGLDTEAFF
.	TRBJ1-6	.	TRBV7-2	TGTGCCAGCAGCTCCCCGGGAATTGCCAATTCACCCCTCCACTTT	CASSSPGIANSPLHF